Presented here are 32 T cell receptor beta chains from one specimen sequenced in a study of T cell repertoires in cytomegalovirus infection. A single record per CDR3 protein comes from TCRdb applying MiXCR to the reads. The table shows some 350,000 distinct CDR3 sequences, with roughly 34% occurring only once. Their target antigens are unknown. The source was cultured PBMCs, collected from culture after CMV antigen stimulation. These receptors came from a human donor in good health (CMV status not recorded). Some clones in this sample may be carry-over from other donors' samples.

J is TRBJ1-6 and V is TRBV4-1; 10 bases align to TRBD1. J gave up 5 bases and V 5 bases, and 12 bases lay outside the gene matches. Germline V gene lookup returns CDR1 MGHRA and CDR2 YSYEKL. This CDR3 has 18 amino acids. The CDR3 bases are TGCGCCAGCAGCACCGGGACAGGGGTCAGCCTTAATAATTCACCCCTCCACTTT. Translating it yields CASSTGTGVSLNNSPLHF.

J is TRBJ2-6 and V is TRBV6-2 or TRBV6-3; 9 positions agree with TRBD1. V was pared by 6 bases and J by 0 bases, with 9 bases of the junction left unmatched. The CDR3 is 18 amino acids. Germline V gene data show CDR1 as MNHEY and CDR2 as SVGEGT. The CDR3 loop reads CASRNPGQGSSGANVLTF. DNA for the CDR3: TGTGCCAGCAGAAATCCGGGACAGGGCAGCTCTGGGGCCAACGTCCTGACTTTC.

CDR3 coding DNA: TGTGCCAGCAGCTCCTCGTTGGGGGCTGGCTATGGCTACACCTTC. Its protein product is CASSSSLGAGYGYTF. The rearrangement joins TRBV11-3 to TRBJ1-2; D perhaps matches TRBD1 (6 bases). The CDR3 extends over 15 amino acids. CDR1 and CDR2 (germline): SGHNT, YENEEA. Trimming cost V 4 bases and J 4 bases, with 16 bases left between them.

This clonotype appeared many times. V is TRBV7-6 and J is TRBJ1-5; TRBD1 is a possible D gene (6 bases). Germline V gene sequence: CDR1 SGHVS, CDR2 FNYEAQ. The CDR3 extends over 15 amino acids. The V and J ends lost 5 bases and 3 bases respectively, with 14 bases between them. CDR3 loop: CASSAQSGANQPQHF. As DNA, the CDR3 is TGTGCCAGCAGCGCCCAATCGGGGGCCAATCAGCCCCAGCATTTT.

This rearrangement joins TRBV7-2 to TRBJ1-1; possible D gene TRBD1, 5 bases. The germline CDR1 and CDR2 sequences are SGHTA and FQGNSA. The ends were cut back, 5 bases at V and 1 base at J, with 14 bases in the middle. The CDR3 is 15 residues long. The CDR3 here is CASSPHPGPNTEAFF. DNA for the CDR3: TGTGCCAGCAGCCCGCATCCGGGACCGAACACTGAAGCTTTCTTT.

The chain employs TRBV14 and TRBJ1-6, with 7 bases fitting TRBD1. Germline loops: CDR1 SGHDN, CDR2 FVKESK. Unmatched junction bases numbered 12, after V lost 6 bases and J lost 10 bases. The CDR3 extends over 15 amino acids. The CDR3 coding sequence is TGTGCCAGCAGAGGGACAGCCACCAGGGGGTCACCCCTCCACTTT. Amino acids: CASRGTATRGSPLHF.

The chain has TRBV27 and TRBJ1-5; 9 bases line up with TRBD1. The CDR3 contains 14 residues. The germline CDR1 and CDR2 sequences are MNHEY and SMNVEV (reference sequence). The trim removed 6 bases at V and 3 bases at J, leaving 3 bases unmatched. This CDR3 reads CASRTGGTNQPQHF. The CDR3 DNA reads TGTGCCAGCAGAACAGGGGGCACCAATCAGCCCCAGCATTTT.

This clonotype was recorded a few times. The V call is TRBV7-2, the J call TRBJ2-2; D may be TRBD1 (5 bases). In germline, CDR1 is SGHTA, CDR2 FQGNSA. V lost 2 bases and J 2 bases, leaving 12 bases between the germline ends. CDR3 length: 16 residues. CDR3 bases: TGTGCCAGCAGCTTACAAGGGGCAATTAACACCGGGGAGCTGTTTTTT. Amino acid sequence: CASSLQGAINTGELFF.

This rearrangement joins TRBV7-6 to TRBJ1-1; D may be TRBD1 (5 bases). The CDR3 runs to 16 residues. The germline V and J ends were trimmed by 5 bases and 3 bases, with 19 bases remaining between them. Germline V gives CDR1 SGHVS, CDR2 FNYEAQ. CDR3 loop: CASSPLPGGGDTEAFF. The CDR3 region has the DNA TGTGCCAGCAGCCCCCTCCCTGGGGGTGGGGACACTGAAGCTTTCTTT.

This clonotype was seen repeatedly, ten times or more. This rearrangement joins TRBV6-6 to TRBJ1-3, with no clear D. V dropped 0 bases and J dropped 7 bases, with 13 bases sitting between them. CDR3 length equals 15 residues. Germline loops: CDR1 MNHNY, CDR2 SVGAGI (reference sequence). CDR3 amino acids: CASSYSKPGSNTIYF. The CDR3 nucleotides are TGTGCCAGCAGTTACTCGAAACCAGGTTCTAACACCATATATTTT.

The CDR3 sequence: CASSSGDRTHQPQHF. DNA of the CDR3: TGTGCCAGCAGCTCTGGCGACAGGACCCATCAGCCCCAGCATTTT. This sequence joins TRBV5-8 and TRBJ1-5; possible D gene TRBD1, 6 bases. Looked up from germline, CDR1 is SGHTS and CDR2 is YDEGEE. The CDR3 extends over 15 amino acids. Trimming shortened V by 3 bases and J by 5 bases, and 15 bases separated the two germline ends.

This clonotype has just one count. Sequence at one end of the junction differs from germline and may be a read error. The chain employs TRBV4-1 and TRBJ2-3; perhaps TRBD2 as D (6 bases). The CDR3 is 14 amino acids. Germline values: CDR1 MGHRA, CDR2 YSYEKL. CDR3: CSSSPGLAGDTQYF. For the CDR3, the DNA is TGTTCCAGCAGCCCGGGACTGGCTGGCGATACGCAGTATTTT.

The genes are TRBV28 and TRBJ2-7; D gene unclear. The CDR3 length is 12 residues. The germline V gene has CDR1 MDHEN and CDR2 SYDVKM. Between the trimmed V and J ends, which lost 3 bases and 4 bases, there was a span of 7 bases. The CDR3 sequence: CASSFGQYEQYF. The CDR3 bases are TGTGCCAGCAGTTTTGGGCAGTACGAGCAGTACTTC.

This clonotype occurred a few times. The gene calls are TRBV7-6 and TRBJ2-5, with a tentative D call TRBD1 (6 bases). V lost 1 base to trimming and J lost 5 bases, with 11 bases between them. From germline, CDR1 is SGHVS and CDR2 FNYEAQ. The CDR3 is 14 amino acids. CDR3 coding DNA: TGTGCCAGCAGCTTAGGGACGAGGGGGGAGACCCAGTACTTC. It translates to CASSLGTRGETQYF.

In nucleotides, the CDR3 is TGTGCCAGCAGCTTAAGTACAGTCTACGAGCAGTACGTC. Translation gives CASSLSTVYEQYV. The chain couples TRBV7-2 to TRBJ2-7; D gene ambiguous. This CDR3 spans 13 amino acids. V lost 2 bases and J 3 bases, leaving 8 bases between the germline ends. The germline gives CDR1 SGHTA, CDR2 FQGNSA.

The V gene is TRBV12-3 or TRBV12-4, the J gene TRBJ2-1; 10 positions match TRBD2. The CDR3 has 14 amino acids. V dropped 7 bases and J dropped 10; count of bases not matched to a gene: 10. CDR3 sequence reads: CASTKGLASREQFF. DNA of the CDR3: TGTGCCAGCACCAAGGGACTAGCGTCCCGGGAGCAGTTCTTC.

The CDR3, as DNA: TGCAGTGCCAGGTCGGGACCGTGGGAGCTGTTTTTT. It translates to CSARSGPWELFF. The chain recombines TRBV20-1 with TRBJ2-2; D might be TRBD1 or TRBD2, each matching 5 bases. In germline, CDR1 is DFQATT, CDR2 SNEGSKA (reference sequence). The CDR3 sequence is 12 residues long. The ends were cut back, 6 bases at V and 9 bases at J, with 14 bases in the middle.

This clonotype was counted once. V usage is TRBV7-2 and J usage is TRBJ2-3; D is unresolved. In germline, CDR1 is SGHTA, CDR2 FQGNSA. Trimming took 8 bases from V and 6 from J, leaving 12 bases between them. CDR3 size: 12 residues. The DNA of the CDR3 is TGTGCCAGCGCCCCGCAGTCCGATACGCAGTATTTT. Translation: CASAPQSDTQYF.

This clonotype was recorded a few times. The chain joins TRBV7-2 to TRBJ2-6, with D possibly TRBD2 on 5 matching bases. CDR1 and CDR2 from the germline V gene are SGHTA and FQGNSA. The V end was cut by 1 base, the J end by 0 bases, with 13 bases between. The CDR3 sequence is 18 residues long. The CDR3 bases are TGTGCCAGCAGCTTAGGACCGGGGTCCTACTCTGGGGCCAACGTCCTGACTTTC. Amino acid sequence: CASSLGPGSYSGANVLTF.

The CDR3 reads CATRLADQETQYF. The CDR3 nucleotides read TGTGCCACCCGACTAGCGGACCAAGAGACCCAGTACTTC. The chain combines TRBV10-3 with TRBJ2-5, with TRBD2 matching 9 bases. With 10 bases clipped from V and 0 bases from J, the junction kept 3 bases outside the gene matches. The CDR3 is made up of 13 amino acids. Germline loops: CDR1 ENHRY, CDR2 SYGVKD.

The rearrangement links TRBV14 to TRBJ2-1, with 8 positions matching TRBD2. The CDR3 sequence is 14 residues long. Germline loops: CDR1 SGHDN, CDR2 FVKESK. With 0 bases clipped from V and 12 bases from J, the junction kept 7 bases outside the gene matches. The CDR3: CASSQDRREVGQFF. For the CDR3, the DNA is TGTGCCAGCAGCCAAGACCGGCGGGAGGTAGGGCAGTTCTTC.

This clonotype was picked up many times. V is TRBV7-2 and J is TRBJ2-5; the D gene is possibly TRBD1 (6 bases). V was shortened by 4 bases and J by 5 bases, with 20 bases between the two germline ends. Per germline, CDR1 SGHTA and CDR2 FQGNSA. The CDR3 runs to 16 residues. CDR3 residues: CASSSDLTGYYETQYF. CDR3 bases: TGTGCCAGCAGCTCCGACCTAACAGGGTACTATGAGACCCAGTACTTC.

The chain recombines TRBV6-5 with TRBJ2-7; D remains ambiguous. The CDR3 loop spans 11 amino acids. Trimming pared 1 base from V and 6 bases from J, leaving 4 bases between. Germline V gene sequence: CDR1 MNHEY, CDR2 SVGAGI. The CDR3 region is CASSYLAEQYF. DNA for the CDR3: TGTGCCAGCAGTTACTTGGCCGAGCAGTACTTC.

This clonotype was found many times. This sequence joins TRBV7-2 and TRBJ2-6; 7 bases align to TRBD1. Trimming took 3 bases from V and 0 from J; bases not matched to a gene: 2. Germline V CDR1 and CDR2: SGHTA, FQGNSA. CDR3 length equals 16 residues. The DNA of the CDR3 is TGTGCCAGCAGCTTGACAGGGAACTCTGGGGCCAACGTCCTGACTTTC. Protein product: CASSLTGNSGANVLTF.

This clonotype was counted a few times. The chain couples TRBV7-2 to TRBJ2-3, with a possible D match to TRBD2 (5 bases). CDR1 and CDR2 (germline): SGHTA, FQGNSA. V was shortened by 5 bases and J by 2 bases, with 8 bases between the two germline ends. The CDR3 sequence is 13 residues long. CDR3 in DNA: TGTGCCAGCAGCCCTGACTACACAGATACGCAGTATTTT. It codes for CASSPDYTDTQYF.

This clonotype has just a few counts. The CDR3 DNA is TGTGCCAGCAGCGACGGACTAGCGGTGAGTCTGGACGAGCAGTACTTC. It is translated as CASSDGLAVSLDEQYF. The chain recombines TRBV5-5 with TRBJ2-7; 10 bases fit TRBD2. The CDR3 sequence is 16 residues long. Losses at the gene ends were 4 bases for V and 5 bases for J; bases not matched to a gene: 12. CDR1 and CDR2 from the germline V gene are SGHKS and YYEKEE (reference sequence).

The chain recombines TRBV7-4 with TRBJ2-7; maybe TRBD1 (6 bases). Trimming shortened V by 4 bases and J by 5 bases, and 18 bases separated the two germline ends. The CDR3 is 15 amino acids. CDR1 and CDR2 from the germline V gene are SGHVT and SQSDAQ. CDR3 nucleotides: TGTGCCAGCAGCTCTCTCCAGGGGAACTGGCACGAGCAGTACTTC. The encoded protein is CASSSLQGNWHEQYF.

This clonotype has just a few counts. The CDR3 reads CASSLAVVGETQYF. The CDR3 DNA sequence: TGTGCCAGCAGCTTAGCGGTGGTGGGGGAGACCCAGTACTTC. The rearrangement links TRBV7-2 to TRBJ2-5; D is unclear. Germline V gene lookup returns CDR1 SGHTA and CDR2 FQGNSA. The CDR3 has 14 amino acids. With 0 bases removed from V and 5 bases from J, the gap between germline ends came to 10 bases.

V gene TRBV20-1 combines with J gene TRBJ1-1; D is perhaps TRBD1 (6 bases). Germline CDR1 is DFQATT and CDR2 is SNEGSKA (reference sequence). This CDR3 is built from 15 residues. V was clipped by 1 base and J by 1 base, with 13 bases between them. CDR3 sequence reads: CSARVPGGQNTEAFF. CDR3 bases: TGCAGTGCTAGAGTACCGGGGGGACAGAACACTGAAGCTTTCTTT.

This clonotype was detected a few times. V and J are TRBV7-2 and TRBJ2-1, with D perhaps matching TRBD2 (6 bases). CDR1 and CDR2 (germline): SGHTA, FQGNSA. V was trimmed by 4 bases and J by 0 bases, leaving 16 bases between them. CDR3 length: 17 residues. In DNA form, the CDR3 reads TGTGCCAGCAGCTCCCGCCCACGGGGGAGCTCCTACAATGAGCAGTTCTTC. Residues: CASSSRPRGSSYNEQFF.

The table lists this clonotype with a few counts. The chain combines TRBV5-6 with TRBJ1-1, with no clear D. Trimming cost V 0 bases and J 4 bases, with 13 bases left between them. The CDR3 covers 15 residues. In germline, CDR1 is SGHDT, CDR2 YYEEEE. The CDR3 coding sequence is TGTGCCAGCAGCTTGGGCCTTGCGTCGGTCACTGAAGCTTTCTTT. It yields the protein CASSLGLASVTEAFF.

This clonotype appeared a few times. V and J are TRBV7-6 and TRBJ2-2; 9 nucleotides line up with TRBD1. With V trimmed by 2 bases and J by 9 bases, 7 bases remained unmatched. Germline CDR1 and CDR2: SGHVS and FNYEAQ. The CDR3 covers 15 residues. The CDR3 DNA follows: TGTGCCAGCAGCTTAAACAGGGGGCATAGCAGGGAGCTGTTTTTT. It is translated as CASSLNRGHSRELFF.